This T cell receptor (beta chain) was identified in a study of cytomegalovirus exposure and HLA in healthy donors. About the research overall: Samples from HLA-typed donors yielded about 86 million unique TCRs in an early data release.

Whole-study results and caveats: Associated with cytomegalovirus, according to the listing, were around 160 TCR beta chains. Follow-up analysis seemed to connect common viral pathogens with several of the most significant clusters identified. Generally TCR sequences proved uncommon, though certain public TCRs appeared in numerous donors.

Concerning this clone: Its target is not known.

Deletions cut 6 bases from V and 1 base from J, with 9 bases between. CDR1 and CDR2 from the germline V gene are MDHEN and SYDVKM. The CDR3 is made up of 13 amino acids. 60 Vbeta and 13 Jbeta primers were used in PCR. Sequenced by immunoSEQ multiplex PCR; TCRdb stores in-frame clones only, minus some. Its table lists fewer than 85,000 clones. This sequence was found in a man over 45 in good health and CMV-seropositive. The V call is TRBV28, the J call TRBJ1-1, with D hard to call. The specimen was PBMCs. CDR3 sequence (DNA): TGTGCCAGCAGGGGAGGGAAGAACACTGAAGCTTTCTTT. It translates to CASRGGKNTEAFF.